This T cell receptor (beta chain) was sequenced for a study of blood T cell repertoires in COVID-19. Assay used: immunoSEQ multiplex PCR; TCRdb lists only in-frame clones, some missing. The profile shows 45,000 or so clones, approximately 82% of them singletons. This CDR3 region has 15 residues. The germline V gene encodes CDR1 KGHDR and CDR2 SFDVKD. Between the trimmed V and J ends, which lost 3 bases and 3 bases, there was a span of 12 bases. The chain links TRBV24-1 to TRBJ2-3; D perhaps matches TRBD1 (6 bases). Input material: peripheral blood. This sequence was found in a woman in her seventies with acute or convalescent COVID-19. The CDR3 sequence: CATSDDGQLTDTQYF. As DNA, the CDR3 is TGTGCCACCAGTGATGATGGACAGCTTACAGATACGCAGTATTTT.